The present TCR beta chain was sequenced within a study of blood T cell repertoires in COVID-19. CDR1 is MNHNY, CDR2 SVGAGI, per germline (reference sequence). Trimming took 6 bases from V and 6 from J, leaving 18 bases between them. CDR3 size: 15 residues. Participants reported their clinical history, and cohort assignment relied on those reports. Assay: immunoSEQ multiplex PCR; the TCRdb copy retains only in-frame clones and omits some. The data show about 250,000 clones, with 85% seen just once and 9.1% held by the top ten. V gene TRBV6-6 combines with J gene TRBJ1-3; possibly TRBD1 for D (6 bases). The material sequenced was PBMCs or T cells enriched from blood (not recorded which). The sequence came from a woman in her 50s with acute COVID-19. The CDR3 loop reads CASRELQGMENTIYF. The CDR3 nucleotides read TGTGCCAGCAGGGAGCTACAGGGAATGGAAAACACCATATATTTT.